A selection of T cell receptor beta chains follows, all from one sample in a study of OX40 agonist ivuxolimab in advanced cancers. Using immunoSEQ multiplex PCR, the repertoire was profiled, and TCRdb retains in-frame clones only, with some absent. Among 65,000 to 95,000 clones listed, around 80% were seen once. The sequences come from CD4+ or CD8+ T cells sorted from blood, collected in a trial of the OX40 agonist ivuxolimab. The origin of the receptors is an adult with an advanced solid tumor such as melanoma, head and neck, liver or kidney cancer. CDR3s leave out the opening cysteine and the closing phenylalanine or tryptophan. The order of the fields is CDR3 protein, V gene, clone size, J gene. Size tells how often a clone was seen (once, few, many) or the class of an expanded clone, and some rows leave it out.

ASSSRGTQY | TRBV7-2 | - | TRBJ2-5
ASSLEWAGGGYT | TRBV5-4 | - | TRBJ1-2
ASSQLAGVGEQY | TRBV14 | - | TRBJ2-7
ASTYTPGQGNEKLF | TRBV4-2 | - | TRBJ1-4
ASRRLRLADKDTQY | TRBV2 | - | TRBJ2-3
ASSPYPDTEAF | TRBV14 | few | TRBJ1-1
ASNSGQGNMETQY | TRBV6-1 | - | TRBJ2-5
ASKRLGLQETQY | TRBV5-1 | - | TRBJ2-5
ASSPLHLEVNQPQH | TRBV28 | - | TRBJ1-5
ASSYSTNMGLEAF | TRBV6-5 | - | TRBJ1-1
ASATEWGTEAF | TRBV2 | - | TRBJ1-1
ASSALVAGGLYEQY | TRBV28 | - | TRBJ2-7
ASSDSSLTPQQF | TRBV6-4 | - | TRBJ2-1
ASSLRGHEQY | TRBV7-9 | few | TRBJ2-7
ASSLVSGQETQY | TRBV5-1 | - | TRBJ2-5
ASSLVGKAF | TRBV5-8 | few | TRBJ1-1
ASSVYDSEKLF | TRBV9 | - | TRBJ1-4
ASSEGDGRSGNTIY | TRBV6-1 | - | TRBJ1-3
ASSLDSAGDYGYT | TRBV5-4 | once | TRBJ1-2
ASSLWYGYT | TRBV28 | - | TRBJ1-2
AISGDSYGYT | TRBV10-3 | - | TRBJ1-2
ASSTGQDTEAF | TRBV19 | - | TRBJ1-1
ASSVSGTSTDTQY | TRBV9 | - | TRBJ2-3
ASTSSGEPYGYT | TRBV28 | once | TRBJ1-2
ASSGVIRGPQH | TRBV2 | - | TRBJ1-5
ATLWSSNTGELF | TRBV28 | once | TRBJ2-2
ASSQKDVEPLH | TRBV6-1 | - | TRBJ1-6
ASSPSGVDSPLH | TRBV18 | - | TRBJ1-6
ASRLAGDTGELF | TRBV6-5 | - | TRBJ2-2
ASLKGGTPYEQY | TRBV2 | - | TRBJ2-7
ASSSPYEQY | TRBV6-5 | - | TRBJ2-7
ASSYTLTGFGTDTQY | TRBV11-2 | - | TRBJ2-3
ASSPQEGTEAF | TRBV7-9 | - | TRBJ1-1
ASSVAAGEYQAMNTEAF | TRBV9 | - | TRBJ1-1
ASSFRPPDSSNEQF | TRBV19 | - | TRBJ2-1
ASSLYGTGAPNTEAF | TRBV28 | - | TRBJ1-1